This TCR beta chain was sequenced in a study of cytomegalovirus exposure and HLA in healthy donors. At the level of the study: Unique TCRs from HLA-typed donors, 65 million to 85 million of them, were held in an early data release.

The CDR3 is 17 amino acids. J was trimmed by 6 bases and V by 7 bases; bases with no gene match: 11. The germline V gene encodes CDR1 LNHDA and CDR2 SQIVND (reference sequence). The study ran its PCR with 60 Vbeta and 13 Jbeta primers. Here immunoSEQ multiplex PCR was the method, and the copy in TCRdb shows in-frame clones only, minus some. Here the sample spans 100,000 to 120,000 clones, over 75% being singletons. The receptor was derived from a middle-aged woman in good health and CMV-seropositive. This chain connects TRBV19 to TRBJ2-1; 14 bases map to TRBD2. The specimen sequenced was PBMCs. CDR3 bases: TGTGCCAGTAATGGGGGACTAGCGGGAGTAAGATCCAATGAGCAGTTCTTC. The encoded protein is CASNGGLAGVRSNEQFF. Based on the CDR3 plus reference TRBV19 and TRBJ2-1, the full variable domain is DGGITQSPKYLFRKEGQNVTLSCEQNLNHDAMYWYRQDPGQGLRLIYYSQIVNDFQKGDIAEGYSVSREKKESFPLTVTSAQKNPTAFYLCASNGGLAGVRSNEQFFGPGTRLTVL.